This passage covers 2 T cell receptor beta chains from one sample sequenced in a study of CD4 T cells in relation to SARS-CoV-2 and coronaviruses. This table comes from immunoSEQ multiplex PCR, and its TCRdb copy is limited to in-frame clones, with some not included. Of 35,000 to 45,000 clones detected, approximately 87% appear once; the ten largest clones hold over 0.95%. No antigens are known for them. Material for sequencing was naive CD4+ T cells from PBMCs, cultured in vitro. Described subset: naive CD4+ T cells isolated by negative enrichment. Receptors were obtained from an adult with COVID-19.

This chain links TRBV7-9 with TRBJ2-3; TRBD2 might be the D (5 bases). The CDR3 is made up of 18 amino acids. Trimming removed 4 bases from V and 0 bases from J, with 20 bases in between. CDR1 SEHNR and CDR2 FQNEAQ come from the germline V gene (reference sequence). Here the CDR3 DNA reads TGTGCCAGCAGCTCCCCGGACTGGTTGATCTCTAGCACAGATACGCAGTATTTT. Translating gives CASSSPDWLISSTDTQYF. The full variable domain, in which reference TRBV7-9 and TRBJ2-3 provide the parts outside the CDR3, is DTGVSQNPRHKITKRGQNVTFRCDPISEHNRLYWYRQTLGQGPEFLTYFQNEAQLEKSRLLSDRFSAERPKGSFSTLEIQRTEQGDSAMYLCASSSPDWLISSTDTQYFGPGTRLTVL.

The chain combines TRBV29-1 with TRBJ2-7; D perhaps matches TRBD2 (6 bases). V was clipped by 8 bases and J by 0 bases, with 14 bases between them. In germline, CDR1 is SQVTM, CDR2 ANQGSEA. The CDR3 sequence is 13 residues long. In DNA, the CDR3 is TGCAGCACCTTAGCGGCTAGCTCCTACGAGCAGTACTTC. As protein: CSTLAASSYEQYF.